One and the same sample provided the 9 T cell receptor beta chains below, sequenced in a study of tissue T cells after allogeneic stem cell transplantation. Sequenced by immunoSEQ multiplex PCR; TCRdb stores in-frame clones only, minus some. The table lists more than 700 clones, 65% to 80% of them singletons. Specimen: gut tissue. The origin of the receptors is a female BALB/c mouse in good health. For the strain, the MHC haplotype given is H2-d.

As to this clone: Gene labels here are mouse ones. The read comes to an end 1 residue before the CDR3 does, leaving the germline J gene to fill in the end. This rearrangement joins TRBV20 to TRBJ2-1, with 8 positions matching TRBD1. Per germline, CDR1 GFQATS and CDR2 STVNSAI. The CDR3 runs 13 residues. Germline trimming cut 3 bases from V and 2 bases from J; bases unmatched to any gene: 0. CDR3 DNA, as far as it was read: TGTGGTGCTAGACAGGGGGACTATGCTGAGCAGTTC. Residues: CGARQGDYAEQF. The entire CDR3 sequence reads CGARQGDYAEQFF.

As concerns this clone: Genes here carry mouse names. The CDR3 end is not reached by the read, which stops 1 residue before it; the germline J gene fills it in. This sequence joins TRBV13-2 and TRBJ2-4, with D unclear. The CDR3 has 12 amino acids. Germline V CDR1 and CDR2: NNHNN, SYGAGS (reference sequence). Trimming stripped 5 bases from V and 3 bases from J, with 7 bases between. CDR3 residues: CASGPGQNTLYF. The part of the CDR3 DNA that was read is TGTGCCAGCGGACCGGGACAAAACACCTTGTAC.

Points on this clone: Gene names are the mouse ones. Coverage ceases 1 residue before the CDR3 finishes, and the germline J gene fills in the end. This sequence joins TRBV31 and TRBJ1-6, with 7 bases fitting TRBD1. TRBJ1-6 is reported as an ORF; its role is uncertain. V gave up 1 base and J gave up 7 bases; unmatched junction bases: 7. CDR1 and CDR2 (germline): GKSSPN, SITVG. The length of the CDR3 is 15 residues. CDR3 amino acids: CAWSHFRDRNSPLYF. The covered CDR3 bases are TGTGCCTGGAGTCATTTCCGGGACAGAAATTCGCCCCTCTAC.

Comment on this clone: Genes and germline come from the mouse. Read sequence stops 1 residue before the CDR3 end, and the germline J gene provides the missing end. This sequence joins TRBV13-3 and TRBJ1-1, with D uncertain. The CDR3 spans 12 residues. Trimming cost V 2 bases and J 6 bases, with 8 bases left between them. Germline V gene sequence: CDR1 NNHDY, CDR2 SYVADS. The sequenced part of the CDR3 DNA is TGTGCCAGCAGTGAGTCCAGCTCAGAAGTCTTC. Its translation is CASSESSSEVF. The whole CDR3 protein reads CASSESSSEVFF.

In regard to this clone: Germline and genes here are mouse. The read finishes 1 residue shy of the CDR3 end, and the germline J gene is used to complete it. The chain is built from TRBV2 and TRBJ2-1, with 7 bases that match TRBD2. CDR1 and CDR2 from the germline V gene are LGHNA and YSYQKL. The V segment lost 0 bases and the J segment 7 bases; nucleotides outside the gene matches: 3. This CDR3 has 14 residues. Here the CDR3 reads CASSQDGGMAEQFF. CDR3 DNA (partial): TGTGCCAGCAGCCAAGATGGGGGGATGGCTGAGCAGTTC.

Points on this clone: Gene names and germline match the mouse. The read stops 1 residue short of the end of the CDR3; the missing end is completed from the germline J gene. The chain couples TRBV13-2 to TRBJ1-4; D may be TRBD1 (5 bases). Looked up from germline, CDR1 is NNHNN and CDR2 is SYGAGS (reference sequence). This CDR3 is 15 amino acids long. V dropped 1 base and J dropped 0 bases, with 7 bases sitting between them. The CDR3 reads CASGDTDISNERLFF. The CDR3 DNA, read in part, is TGTGCCAGCGGTGATACGGACATTTCCAACGAAAGATTATTT.

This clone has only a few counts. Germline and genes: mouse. The CDR3 sequence is CASSRGTGYTGQLYF. CDR3 bases read: TGTGCCAGCTCTCGGGGGACAGGGTACACCGGGCAGCTCTAC. The J gene is TRBJ2-2, the V gene TRBV12-1; 9 bases are shared with TRBD1. The read comes to an end 1 residue before the CDR3 does, leaving the germline J gene to fill in the end. V shed 2 bases and J 3 bases; nucleotides not matched to a gene: 3. This CDR3 contains 15 residues. CDR1 and CDR2 (germline): SGHSN, HYEKVE. The full variable domain, with the rest looked up from reference TRBV12-1 and TRBJ2-2, is DSGVVQSPRHIIKEKGGRSVLTCIPISGHSNVVWYQQTLGKELKFLIQHYEKVERDKGFLPSRFSVQQFDDYHSEMNMSALELEDSAMYFCASSRGTGYTGQLYFGEGSKLTVL.

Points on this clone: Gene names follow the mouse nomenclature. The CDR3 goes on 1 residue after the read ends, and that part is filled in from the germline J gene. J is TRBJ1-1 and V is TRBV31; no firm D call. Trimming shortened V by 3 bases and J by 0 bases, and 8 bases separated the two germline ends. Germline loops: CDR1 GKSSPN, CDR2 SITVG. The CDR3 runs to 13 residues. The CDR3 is CAWRQQANTEVFF. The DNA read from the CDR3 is TGTGCCTGGAGGCAACAAGCAAACACAGAAGTCTTC.

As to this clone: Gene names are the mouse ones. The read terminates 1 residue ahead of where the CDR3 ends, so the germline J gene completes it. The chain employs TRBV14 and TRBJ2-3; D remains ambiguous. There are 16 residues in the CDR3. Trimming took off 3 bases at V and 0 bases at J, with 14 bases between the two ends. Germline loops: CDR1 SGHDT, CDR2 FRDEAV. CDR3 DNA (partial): TGTGCCAGCAGTTCCGGACCGGGCTCTAGTGCAGAAACGCTGTAT. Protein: CASSSGPGSSAETLY. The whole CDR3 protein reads CASSSGPGSSAETLYF.